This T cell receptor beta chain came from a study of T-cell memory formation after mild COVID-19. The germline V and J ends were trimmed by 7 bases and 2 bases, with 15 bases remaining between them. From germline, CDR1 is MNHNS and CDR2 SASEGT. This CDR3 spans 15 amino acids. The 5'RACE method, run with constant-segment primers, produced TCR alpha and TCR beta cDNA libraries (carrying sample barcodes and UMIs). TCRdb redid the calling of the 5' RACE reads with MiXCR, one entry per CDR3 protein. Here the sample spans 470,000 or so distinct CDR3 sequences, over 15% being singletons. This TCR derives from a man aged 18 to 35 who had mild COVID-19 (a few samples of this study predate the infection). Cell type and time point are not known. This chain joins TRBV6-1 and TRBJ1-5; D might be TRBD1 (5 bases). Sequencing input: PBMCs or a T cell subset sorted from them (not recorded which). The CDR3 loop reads CASTPTVSGNQPQHF. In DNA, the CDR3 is TGTGCCAGCACCCCGACAGTTTCTGGCAATCAGCCCCAGCATTTT.